The clone carrying this T cell receptor (beta chain) appeared once. Libraries were prepared by immunoSEQ multiplex PCR; TCRdb keeps only in-frame clonotypes and omits some of them. The table includes about 200,000 clones, about 80% detected once. This record belongs to a study of blood T cell repertoires in COVID-19. Study context: Specimens from acute and convalescent COVID-19 originated in the United States, Italy and Spain.

The cohort comprised adults aged roughly 18 to 90 years residing in 20 to 30 US areas. Cohort placement rested on clinical history that participants reported themselves. Recovered participants had two consecutive negative NP/OP PCR tests, healthcare professional clearance, or symptom resolution. The TCR was taken from a man in his forties or fifties who had recovered from COVID-19. The sequencing input was PBMCs or T cells enriched from blood (not recorded which).

CDR3 sequence (DNA): TGCGCCAGCAGCCAGGCCAGCGGGGCCACAGATACGCAGTATTTT. Encoded protein: CASSQASGATDTQYF. The chain has TRBV4-1 and TRBJ2-3; the match to TRBD2 covers 7 bases. The CDR3 is 15 amino acids. Germline V gene data show CDR1 as MGHRA and CDR2 as YSYEKL. Trimming took 3 bases from V and 2 from J; bases not matched to a gene: 5.